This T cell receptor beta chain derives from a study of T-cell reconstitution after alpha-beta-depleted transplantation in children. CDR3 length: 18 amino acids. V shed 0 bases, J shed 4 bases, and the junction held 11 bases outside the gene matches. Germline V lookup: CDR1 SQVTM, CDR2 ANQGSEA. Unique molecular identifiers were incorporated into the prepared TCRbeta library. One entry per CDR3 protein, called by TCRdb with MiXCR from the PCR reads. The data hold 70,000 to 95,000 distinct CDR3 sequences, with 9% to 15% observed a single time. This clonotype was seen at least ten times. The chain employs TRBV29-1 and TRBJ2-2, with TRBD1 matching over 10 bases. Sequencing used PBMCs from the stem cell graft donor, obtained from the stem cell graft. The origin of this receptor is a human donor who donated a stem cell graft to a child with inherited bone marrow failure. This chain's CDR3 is CSVEEPPGDRGRTGELFF. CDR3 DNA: TGCAGCGTTGAAGAACCACCAGGAGACAGGGGGCGCACCGGGGAGCTGTTTTTT.